This T cell receptor (beta chain) derives from a study of tissue T cells after allogeneic stem cell transplantation. This CDR3 region has 16 residues. Trimming shortened V by 4 bases and J by 0 bases, and 15 bases separated the two germline ends. Germline V gives CDR1 MNHEY, CDR2 SMNVEV (reference sequence). Repertoires were generated with immunoSEQ multiplex PCR, while TCRdb's copy carries only in-frame clones and drops some. The table lists about 4,700 clones, about 70% of them singletons. The chain carries TRBV27 and TRBJ1-2; possibly TRBD1 for D (6 bases). The sequence was collected from a female patient aged 18 to 49 with steroid-refractory graft-versus-host disease after an allogeneic stem cell transplant. Some of the T cells might come from the graft donor. Sequences were derived from duodenal tissue, sampled at autopsy. For the CDR3, the DNA is TGTGCCAGCAGTTCGAATCGACAGGCCGCTAACTATGGCTACACCTTC. This codes for CASSSNRQAANYGYTF.